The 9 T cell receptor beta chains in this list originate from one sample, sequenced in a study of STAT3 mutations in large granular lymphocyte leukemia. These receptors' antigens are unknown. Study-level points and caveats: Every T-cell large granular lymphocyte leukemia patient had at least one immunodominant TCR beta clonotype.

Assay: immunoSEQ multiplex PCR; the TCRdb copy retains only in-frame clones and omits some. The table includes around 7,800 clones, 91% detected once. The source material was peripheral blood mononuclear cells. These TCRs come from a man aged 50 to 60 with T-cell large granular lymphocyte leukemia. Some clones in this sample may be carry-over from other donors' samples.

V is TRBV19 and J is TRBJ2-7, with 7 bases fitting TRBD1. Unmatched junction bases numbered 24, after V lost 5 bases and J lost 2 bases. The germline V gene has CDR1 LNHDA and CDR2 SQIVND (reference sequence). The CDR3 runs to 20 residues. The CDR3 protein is CASSSNRGLNRGGNTYEQYF. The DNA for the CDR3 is TGTGCCAGTAGTTCTAATCGAGGCCTAAACAGGGGTGGTAATACCTACGAGCAGTACTTC.

CDR3 nucleotide sequence: TGTGCCAGCAGTTACGGGGGAGCGGGAGGGCGGGGTGAGCAGTTCTTC. Translating gives CASSYGGAGGRGEQFF. This rearrangement joins TRBV6-6 to TRBJ2-1; 10 bases agree with TRBD2. There are 16 residues in the CDR3. With V trimmed by 2 bases and J by 9 bases, 10 bases remained unmatched. Germline V gene sequence: CDR1 MNHNY, CDR2 SVGAGI (reference sequence).

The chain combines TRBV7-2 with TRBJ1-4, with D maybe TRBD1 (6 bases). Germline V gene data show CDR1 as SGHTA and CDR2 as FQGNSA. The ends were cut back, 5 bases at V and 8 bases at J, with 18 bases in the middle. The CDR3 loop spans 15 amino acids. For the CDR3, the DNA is TGTGCCAGCAGCCCTATACAGGGAGTTGGGGAAAAACTGTTTTTT. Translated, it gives CASSPIQGVGEKLFF.

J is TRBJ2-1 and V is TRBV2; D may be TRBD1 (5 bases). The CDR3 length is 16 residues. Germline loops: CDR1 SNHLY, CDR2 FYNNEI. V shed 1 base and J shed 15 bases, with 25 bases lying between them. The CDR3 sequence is CASSEVGWTPNPILFF. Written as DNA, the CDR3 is TGTGCCAGCAGTGAAGTGGGCTGGACACCTAACCCCATCTTGTTCTTC.

The CDR3 spells CASSLGGPNNEQFF. CDR3 coding DNA: TGTGCCAGCAGTTTAGGCGGGCCCAACAATGAGCAGTTCTTC. The genes are TRBV28 and TRBJ2-1; tentatively, D is TRBD2 (5 bases). Germline CDR1 and CDR2: MDHEN and SYDVKM. The CDR3 is made up of 14 amino acids. Trimming removed 2 bases from V and 5 bases from J, with 10 bases in between.

DNA for the CDR3: TGTGCCAGCAGTGATTGGGCCCAGCCCCAGCATTTT. Residues: CASSDWAQPQHF. The genes are TRBV6-1 and TRBJ1-5; D remains ambiguous. The CDR3 length is 12 residues. V was trimmed by 3 bases and J by 7 bases, leaving 7 bases between them. Germline CDR1 and CDR2: MNHNS and SASEGT.

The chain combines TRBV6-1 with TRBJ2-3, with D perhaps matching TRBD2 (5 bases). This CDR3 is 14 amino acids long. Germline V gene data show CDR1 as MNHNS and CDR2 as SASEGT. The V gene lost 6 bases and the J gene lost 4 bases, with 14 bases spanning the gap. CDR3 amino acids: CASSVGQEADTQYF. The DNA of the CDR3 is TGTGCCAGCAGCGTGGGTCAGGAGGCAGATACGCAGTATTTT.

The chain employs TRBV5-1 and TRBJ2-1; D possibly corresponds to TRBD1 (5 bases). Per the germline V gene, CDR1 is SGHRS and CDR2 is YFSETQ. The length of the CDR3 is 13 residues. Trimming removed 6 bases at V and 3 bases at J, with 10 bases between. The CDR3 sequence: CASNTDSYNEQFF. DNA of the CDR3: TGCGCCAGCAACACTGACAGCTACAATGAGCAGTTCTTC.

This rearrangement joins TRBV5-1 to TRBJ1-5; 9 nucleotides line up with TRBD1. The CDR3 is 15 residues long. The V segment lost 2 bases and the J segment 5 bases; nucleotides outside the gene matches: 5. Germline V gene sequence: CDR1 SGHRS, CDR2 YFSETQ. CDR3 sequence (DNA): TGCGCCAGCAGCTTAACAGGGGGCGGGGATCAGCCCCAGCATTTT. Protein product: CASSLTGGGDQPQHF.